The rows below give T cell receptor beta chains drawn from one sample of a study of technical replicates of blood from several donors. Assay used: immunoSEQ multiplex PCR; TCRdb lists only in-frame clones, some missing. The data contain 85,000 or so clones, 94% of them seen just once; the ten biggest clones take up over 0.25%. Specimen: T cells isolated from PBMCs. The source of these receptors is a human donor in good health. CDR3s include the opening cysteine and the closing phenylalanine or tryptophan. The D gene is left open where the match is weak. Part of the rows lack a size; the others show once, few, many or a class for expanded clones.

size: NA
V: TRBV19
J: TRBJ1-5
D: TRBD1
DNA: TGTGCCAGTTGCCTTACCCTCGTGGACAGGGGGAATCAGCCCCAGCATTTT
CDR3: CASCLTLVDRGNQPQHF

size: NA
V: TRBV6-5
J: TRBJ1-1
D: NA
DNA: TGTGCCAGCAGTTACGACGGGGGGTTCCCTGAAGCTTTCTTT
CDR3: CASSYDGGFPEAFF

size: NA
V: TRBV29-1
J: TRBJ1-2
D: NA
DNA: TGCAGCGTTGATATAGGGCGAGGGAACTATGGCTACACCTTC
CDR3: CSVDIGRGNYGYTF

size: once
V: TRBV25-1
J: TRBJ2-7
D: NA
DNA: TGTGCCAGCAAGGGGTCCGAGCAGTACTTC
CDR3: CASKGSEQYF

size: NA
V: TRBV2
J: TRBJ1-1
D: NA
DNA: TGTGCCAGCTTCCTCGCAGGGAGGACGACTGAAGCTTTCTTT
CDR3: CASFLAGRTTEAFF

size: NA
V: TRBV19
J: TRBJ1-2
D: NA
DNA: TGTGCCAGTCGAACAGTTTATGGCTACACCTTC
CDR3: CASRTVYGYTF

size: NA
V: TRBV7-9
J: TRBJ2-7
D: TRBD1
DNA: TGTGCCAGCAGCCTTCCTCCACAGGGGGACTCCTACGAGCAGTACTTC
CDR3: CASSLPPQGDSYEQYF

size: NA
V: TRBV7-2
J: TRBJ1-2
D: TRBD1
DNA: TGTGCCAGAACCGGGACAGCATTCTATGGCTACACCTTC
CDR3: CARTGTAFYGYTF

size: NA
V: TRBV4-1
J: TRBJ2-7
D: TRBD1
DNA: TGCGCCAGCAGCCAAGATCATTCTGAGACAGGGCTTATCTCCTACGAGCAGTACTTC
CDR3: CASSQDHSETGLISYEQYF

size: NA
V: TRBV28
J: TRBJ1-5
D: TRBD1
DNA: TGTGCCAGCAGTTTAGGTGGGACAGGGGGACAGCCCCAGCATTTT
CDR3: CASSLGGTGGQPQHF

size: NA
V: TRBV6-1
J: TRBJ1-2
D: NA
DNA: TGTGCCAGCAGTGAGGGGCCCTATGGCTACACCTTC
CDR3: CASSEGPYGYTF

size: NA
V: TRBV7-9
J: TRBJ1-1
D: NA
DNA: TGTGCCAGCAGACCCGGACGGAGGGACACTGAAGCTTTCTTT
CDR3: CASRPGRRDTEAFF

size: NA
V: TRBV19
J: TRBJ2-1
D: NA
DNA: TGTGCCAGTAGCCTCGGAAGCACCAGGAATAGTGAGCAGTTCTTC
CDR3: CASSLGSTRNSEQFF

size: NA
V: TRBV7-9
J: TRBJ2-5
D: NA
DNA: TGTGCCAGCAGCTCCTACCAAGAGACCCAGTACTTC
CDR3: CASSSYQETQYF

size: NA
V: TRBV2
J: TRBJ1-4
D: NA
DNA: TGTGCCAGCACCCACAGTAGAGAAAAACTGTTTTTT
CDR3: CASTHSREKLFF

size: once
V: TRBV7-9
J: TRBJ1-6
D: NA
DNA: TGTGCCAGCAGGTGGGGGAGGTGGGATTCACCCCTCCACTTT
CDR3: CASRWGRWDSPLHF

size: NA
V: TRBV15
J: TRBJ2-2
D: NA
DNA: TGTGCCACCCAGGGTAATACTAACACCGGGGAGCTGTTTTTT
CDR3: CATQGNTNTGELFF

size: once
V: TRBV5-6
J: TRBJ1-4
D: NA
DNA: TGTGCCAGCACCGGTCGGAGGGCAACTAATGAAAAACTGTTTTTT
CDR3: CASTGRRATNEKLFF

size: NA
V: TRBV23-1
J: TRBJ1-2
D: NA
DNA: TGCGCCAGCAGTCAGCCCCGCAACGGGGGCTACACCTTC
CDR3: CASSQPRNGGYTF

size: NA
V: TRBV15
J: TRBJ2-1
D: NA
DNA: TGTGCCACCAGCAGAGTGTTAGCGGTGGGGAATGAGCAGTTCTTC
CDR3: CATSRVLAVGNEQFF

size: NA
V: TRBV6-1
J: TRBJ1-5
D: TRBD1
DNA: TGTGCCAGCAGTAACCGACAGGGAGATCAGCCCCAGCATTTT
CDR3: CASSNRQGDQPQHF

size: NA
V: TRBV19
J: TRBJ1-1
D: TRBD1
DNA: TGTGCCAGTACCCCAGGGACAGGGAACACTGAAGCTTTCTTT
CDR3: CASTPGTGNTEAFF

size: once
V: TRBV2
J: TRBJ2-2
D: NA
DNA: TGTGCCACCACGACCAACAGGGAACGAGGGGAGCTGTTTTTT
CDR3: CATTTNRERGELFF

size: NA
V: TRBV7-6
J: TRBJ2-1
D: NA
DNA: TGTGCCAGCAGCTTTTCGGGAGCCGACAATGAGCAGTTCTTC
CDR3: CASSFSGADNEQFF

size: NA
V: TRBV7-8
J: TRBJ2-1
D: TRBD2
DNA: TGTGCCAGCAGCTTATTTGAACGGGAGGGCCCCTATGAGCAGTTCTTC
CDR3: CASSLFEREGPYEQFF